These 18 T cell receptor beta chains originate from one sample sequenced in a study of metastatic and nonmetastatic thyroid tumors (TCRdb year 2020). No patient had received any treatment before thyroid surgery. Libraries were constructed by PCR. The instrument given in TCRdb is Illumina HiSeq 4000. Starting from the raw public reads, TCRdb applied fastp trimming at Q25, assembled clones with MiXCR and retained in-frame beta chains. The sample table contains approximately 16,000 clones; only one count was recorded for about 31% of them. The top ten clonotypes cover around 7% of the sample. The sample consisted of tumor tissue. These receptors originate from a female donor with papillary thyroid cancer or a benign thyroid nodule (not recorded which). Some clones in this sample may be carry-over from other donors' samples.

The chain carries TRBV25-1 and TRBJ2-1, with TRBD1 identical over 8 bases. The CDR3 spans 15 residues. Per germline, CDR1 MGHDK and CDR2 SYGVNS. Trimming at V came to 3 bases and at J to 10 bases, leaving 11 bases not matched to a gene. CDR3 coding DNA: TGTGCCAGCAGTGATGGACAGGGTTCCGGTAAGGAGCAGTTCTTC. It yields the protein CASSDGQGSGKEQFF.

This clone is deemed large. The V call is TRBV6-1, the J call TRBJ1-2; tentative D call: TRBD1 (6 bases). CDR1 and CDR2 (germline): MNHNS, SASEGT. The CDR3 has 14 amino acids. V lost 5 bases, J lost 8 bases, and 18 bases lay in between. CDR3: CASSSPSRGGGYTF. The CDR3 DNA is TGTGCCAGCAGTTCCCCGTCCAGGGGTGGCGGCTACACCTTC.

This clone was seen ten or more times. The chain employs TRBV3-1 and TRBJ2-3, with TRBD2 matching over 11 bases. Unmatched junction bases numbered 8, after V lost 0 bases and J lost 3 bases. Per germline, CDR1 LGHDT and CDR2 YNNKEL (reference sequence). The CDR3 loop spans 18 amino acids. CDR3 protein: CASSQDRVSGGVTDTQYF. The DNA for the CDR3 is TGTGCCAGCAGCCAAGATCGAGTTAGCGGGGGGGTAACAGATACGCAGTATTTT.

This clone showed up just a few times. CDR3 in DNA: TGCGCCAGCAGCCGACTTGGGACAGGGGTCTACGAGCAGTACTTC. Translation gives CASSRLGTGVYEQYF. The chain uses TRBV5-1 and TRBJ2-7, with 10 bases aligning to TRBD1. J gave up 3 bases and V 4 bases, and 7 bases lay outside the gene matches. This CDR3 contains 15 residues. Germline V gene data show CDR1 as SGHRS and CDR2 as YFSETQ.

In this sample, this clone turned up many times. The rearrangement joins TRBV20-1 to TRBJ1-5, with 8 bases that match TRBD1. The CDR3 length is 15 residues. V gave up 0 bases and J gave up 2 bases; unmatched junction bases: 3. The germline gives CDR1 DFQATT, CDR2 SNEGSKA (reference sequence). CDR3 in DNA: TGCAGTGCTAGAGATCAGGGGGCGGGCAATCAGCCCCAGCATTTT. This gives the protein CSARDQGAGNQPQHF.

The chain has TRBV6-1 and TRBJ1-2; D unresolved. V lost 5 bases and J 5 bases, leaving 15 bases between the germline ends. Germline CDR1 and CDR2: MNHNS and SASEGT. The CDR3 spans 14 residues. The CDR3 DNA reads as TGTGCCAGCAGTACCCAGACGGGCGGGTATGGCTACACCTTC. Its protein is CASSTQTGGYGYTF.

The gene calls are TRBV27 and TRBJ1-1; 8 bases match TRBD1. In germline, CDR1 is MNHEY, CDR2 SMNVEV (reference sequence). The J segment lost 5 bases and the V segment lost 5 bases, leaving 7 bases of the junction unmatched. The CDR3 contains 14 residues. The CDR3 sequence: CASSEGTGRTEAFF. In DNA, the CDR3 is TGTGCCAGCAGTGAGGGGACAGGTCGTACTGAAGCTTTCTTT.

The chain is built from TRBV2 and TRBJ2-1; 10 positions match TRBD1. Germline V CDR1 and CDR2: SNHLY, FYNNEI. The V and J ends lost 6 bases and 7 bases, in that order; junction bases with no gene match: 9. The CDR3 spans 15 residues. CDR3 nucleotides: TGTGCCAGCAGCGGTGACAGGGGGCAAGAGAATGAGCAGTTCTTC. This codes for CASSGDRGQENEQFF.

Note on this clone: Because the CDR3 is missing its conserved closing phenylalanine or tryptophan, this is likely a read error. J is TRBJ1-2 and V is TRBV6-5; D uncertain. This CDR3 spans 14 amino acids. Looked up from germline, CDR1 is MNHEY and CDR2 is SVGAGI. CDR3 nucleotides: TGTGCCAGCAGTGACTCCGGGCGTGACTATGGCTACACCGTC. This sequence encodes CASSDSGRDYGYTV.

The chain employs TRBV11-2 and TRBJ2-7; 7 positions agree with TRBD2. J gave up 2 bases and V 4 bases, and 20 bases lay outside the gene matches. The CDR3 has 19 residues. The germline V gene has CDR1 SGHAT and CDR2 FQNNGV. For the CDR3, the DNA is TGTGCCAGCAGCTACTCCCTGGGGAATAGCGGGCTGGGCACCTACGAGCAGTACTTC. This translates into CASSYSLGNSGLGTYEQYF.

By proportion, this clone is medium-sized (0.01 to 0.1%). The chain has TRBV20-1 and TRBJ2-3, with 7 nucleotides matching TRBD1. The CDR3 runs 13 residues. After removal of 0 bases from V and 6 bases from J, the junction contained 3 bases not matched to a gene. Per the germline V gene, CDR1 is DFQATT and CDR2 is SNEGSKA (reference sequence). The CDR3 protein is CSARDVQGDTQYF. The CDR3 DNA sequence: TGCAGTGCTAGAGATGTACAGGGGGATACGCAGTATTTT.

The rearrangement links TRBV4-1 to TRBJ1-1; D remains unclear. The CDR3 length is 15 residues. Germline values: CDR1 MGHRA, CDR2 YSYEKL. Trimming removed 0 bases from V and 1 base from J, with 9 bases in between. The CDR3 nucleotides read TGCGCCAGCAGCCAAGATCCGCGGGCGAACACTGAAGCTTTCTTT. Amino acid sequence: CASSQDPRANTEAFF.

The sample holds a few counts of this clone. The chain recombines TRBV6-1 with TRBJ2-1, with 8 positions matching TRBD2. This CDR3 comprises 16 residues. V shed 6 bases, J shed 9 bases, and the junction held 16 bases outside the gene matches. The germline CDR1 and CDR2 sequences are MNHNS and SASEGT. The chain's CDR3 is CASREPGLGFVGEQFF. In DNA, the CDR3 is TGTGCCAGCAGAGAACCGGGACTAGGGTTCGTAGGTGAGCAGTTCTTC.

This clone is medium-sized. The V gene is TRBV27, the J gene TRBJ2-2; unclear D gene. With 3 bases removed from V and 0 bases from J, the gap between germline ends came to 8 bases. Germline V lookup: CDR1 MNHEY, CDR2 SMNVEV (reference sequence). The CDR3 is 15 amino acids. The CDR3 reads CASSLFGTNTGELFF. CDR3 coding DNA: TGTGCCAGCAGTTTGTTTGGGACGAACACCGGGGAGCTGTTTTTT.

This chain uses TRBV5-6 with TRBJ2-7, with TRBD2 matching 12 bases. Germline loops: CDR1 SGHDT, CDR2 YYEEEE. The CDR3 length is 16 residues. V was clipped by 0 bases and J by 5 bases; unmatched bases: 6. In DNA form, the CDR3 reads TGTGCCAGCAGCTTGGAGACTAGCGGGAGTTTCGACGAGCAGTACTTC. It yields the protein CASSLETSGSFDEQYF.

The V and J genes are TRBV19 and TRBJ2-3; D is perhaps TRBD1 (6 bases). Germline assignment: CDR1 LNHDA and CDR2 SQIVND (reference sequence). V lost 3 bases and J 6 bases, leaving 10 bases between the germline ends. The CDR3 has 13 amino acids. The CDR3 loop reads CASSIGDRDTQYF. The CDR3 region has the DNA TGTGCCAGTAGTATCGGTGACAGGGATACGCAGTATTTT.

In its sample, this clone was seen many times. The V and J genes are TRBV10-1 and TRBJ1-6; maybe TRBD1 (5 bases). This CDR3 is built from 13 residues. Trimming shortened V by 4 bases and J by 8 bases, and 9 bases separated the two germline ends. Germline CDR1 is WNHNN and CDR2 is SYGVQD (reference sequence). Here the CDR3 DNA reads TGCGCCAGCAGTGGATTCAGGGATTCACCCCTCCACTTT. Its translation is CASSGFRDSPLHF.

This rearrangement joins TRBV12-3 or TRBV12-4 to TRBJ1-2, with unresolved D. V lost 9 bases, J lost 8 bases, and 19 bases lay in between. There are 13 residues in the CDR3. CDR3 residues: CASFFNPNGGYTF. Written as DNA, the CDR3 is TGTGCCAGTTTCTTCAACCCAAACGGGGGCTACACCTTC.